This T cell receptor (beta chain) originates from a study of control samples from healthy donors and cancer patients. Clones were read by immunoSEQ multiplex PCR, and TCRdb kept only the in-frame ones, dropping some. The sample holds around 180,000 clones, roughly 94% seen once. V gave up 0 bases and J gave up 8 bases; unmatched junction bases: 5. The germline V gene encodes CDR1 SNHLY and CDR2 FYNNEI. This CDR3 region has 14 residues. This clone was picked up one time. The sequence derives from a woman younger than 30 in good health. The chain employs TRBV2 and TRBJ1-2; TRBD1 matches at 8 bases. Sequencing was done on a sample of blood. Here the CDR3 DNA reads TGTGCCAGCAGTGAAGCGGGCAGGGGGCGAGGCTACACCTTC. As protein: CASSEAGRGRGYTF.